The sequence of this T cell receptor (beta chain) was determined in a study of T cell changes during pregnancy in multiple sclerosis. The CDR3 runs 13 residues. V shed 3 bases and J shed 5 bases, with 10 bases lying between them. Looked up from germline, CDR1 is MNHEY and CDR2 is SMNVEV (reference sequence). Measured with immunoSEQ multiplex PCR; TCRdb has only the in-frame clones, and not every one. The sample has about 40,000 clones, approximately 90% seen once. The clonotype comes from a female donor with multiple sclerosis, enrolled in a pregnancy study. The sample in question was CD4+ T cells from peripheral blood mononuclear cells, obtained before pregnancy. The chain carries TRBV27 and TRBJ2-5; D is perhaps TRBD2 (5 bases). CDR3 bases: TGTGCCAGCAGTTTTCGGGAAAGGGAGACCCAGTACTTC. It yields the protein CASSFRERETQYF.